The 2 T cell receptor beta chains below were found in one sample sequenced in a study of human T cells and chemical hapten exposure. TCRdb reanalysed the 5' RACE reads using MiXCR and keeps one entry per CDR3 protein. The table has some 78,000 distinct CDR3 sequences, more than 7% seen once; the top ten hold 2% to 2.5%. Unfractionated whole blood was the source of the extracted total RNA. These receptors came from a male donor in good health.

At least ten counts were recorded for this clonotype. This rearrangement joins TRBV11-2 to TRBJ2-1, with D unresolved. The CDR3 has 12 residues. Per germline, CDR1 SGHAT and CDR2 FQNNGV. V was clipped by 5 bases and J by 5 bases, with 7 bases between them. In nucleotides, the CDR3 is TGTGCCAGCAGCGGACCCCACAATGAGCAGTTCTTC. It codes for CASSGPHNEQFF.

This clonotype was counted many times. DNA for the CDR3: TGTGCCAGCAGCTTTCCGACTAGCGGGGGAACAGATACGCAGTATTTT. Amino acid sequence: CASSFPTSGGTDTQYF. This chain links TRBV7-9 with TRBJ2-3, with 12 nucleotides matching TRBD2. The CDR3 totals 16 residues. V was clipped by 3 bases and J by 3 bases; unmatched bases: 4. CDR1 is SEHNR, CDR2 FQNEAQ, per germline (reference sequence).